This T cell receptor (beta chain) was profiled in a study of blood T cell repertoires in COVID-19. Clones were sequenced by immunoSEQ multiplex PCR, and TCRdb holds only the in-frame ones, with some missing. The sample has some 74,000 clones, 80% to 90% seen once. With V trimmed by 0 bases and J by 2 bases, 4 bases remained unmatched. The CDR3 extends over 16 amino acids. Looked up from germline, CDR1 is LGHNA and CDR2 is YNFKEQ. The origin of this receptor is an elderly woman with active or convalescent COVID-19. The sample consisted of peripheral blood. The chain couples TRBV4-2 to TRBJ2-1, with 7 bases aligning to TRBD1. The CDR3 sequence: CASSQEGGVTYNEQFF. CDR3 in DNA: TGTGCCAGCAGCCAAGAAGGGGGCGTCACCTACAATGAGCAGTTCTTC.